Listed below are T cell receptor beta chains from one sample, sequenced in a study of cytomegalovirus exposure and HLA in healthy donors. Libraries were prepared by immunoSEQ multiplex PCR; TCRdb keeps only in-frame clonotypes and omits some of them. The top ten clones hold around 2.9% of a sample with fewer than 120,000 clones, approximately 80% of them seen once. The sample was PBMCs. Receptor source: a woman aged 55-70 years in good health and CMV-seropositive. The CDR3 runs from the conserved cysteine through the conserved F or W. Each record gives: J gene, V gene, clone size, CDR3 protein. Size values are once, few and many counts, or a class for expanded clones, and some rows have none.

>TRBJ2-7|TRBV6-1|-
CASSLTGGVGEQYF
>TRBJ2-3|TRBV11-1|-
CASSLALSGTDTQYF
>TRBJ2-5|TRBV19|-
CASSMPTGGIETQYF
>TRBJ1-1|TRBV10-3|-
CATLGLGQWTEAFF
>TRBJ2-5|TRBV11-2|-
CASSYGTGVETQYF
>TRBJ2-7|TRBV11-2|-
CASSPSSGSRNEQYF
>TRBJ1-5|TRBV7-9|-
CASSARTDQPQHF
>TRBJ2-5|TRBV27|-
CASSLSFEYQETQYF
>TRBJ2-1|TRBV7-2|medium-sized
CASSLAASRYNEQFF
>TRBJ1-1|TRBV6-5|-
CASSRTGGLNTEAFF
>TRBJ2-1|TRBV6-5|few
CASMRVNEQFF
>TRBJ2-1|TRBV29-1|once
CSVETSWSYNEQFF
>TRBJ2-7|TRBV29-1|-
CSVDRLTSGHYEQYF
>TRBJ1-1|TRBV5-1|few
CASSLQVRNTEAFF
>TRBJ2-1|TRBV11-3|-
CASSLELAGGPGVEQFF
>TRBJ1-1|TRBV6-6|-
CASSYGDLGRTEAFF
>TRBJ1-2|TRBV6-5|few
CASSPQGYTF
>TRBJ2-7|TRBV6-5|-
CASSPLRYEQYF
>TRBJ2-3|TRBV6-5|-
CASRAGLSTDTQYF
>TRBJ2-5|TRBV14|-
CASSVFTSGSYQETQYF
>TRBJ1-2|TRBV10-3|few
CAIKNPTGGGGYTF
>TRBJ2-5|TRBV9|-
CASNEGYGSGETQYF
>TRBJ1-5|TRBV29-1|-
CSVAQGGSNQPQHF
>TRBJ2-1|TRBV30|-
CAWSPSGGDNEQFF